This T cell receptor (beta chain) stems from a study of blood T cell repertoires in COVID-19. Background on the study: Acute-phase and convalescent COVID-19 samples originated in the United States, Italy and Spain.

Enrolled through a virtual design, the participants were between about 18 and 89 years of age and came from about two dozen US areas. Participants had their cohort set by participant-reported clinical history. This clone was recorded once. In the source study's methods: Amplifying reference gene primers gave estimates of nucleated cell counts. TCRdb's copy holds only in-frame clones and misses some; the assay was immunoSEQ multiplex PCR. Clonal size and the V and J genes are those of that table, whereas D and trimming came from the DNA. The profile shows fewer than 250,000 clones, around 85% of them singletons. CDR3 length: 13 residues. Germline V gene data show CDR1 as LNHDA and CDR2 as SQIVND (reference sequence). V gave up 3 bases and J gave up 9 bases, with 12 bases separating them.

This rearrangement joins TRBV19 to TRBJ1-5; D remains ambiguous. Sequenced material: PBMCs or T cells enriched from blood (not recorded which). This receptor was taken from a woman in her forties with acute COVID-19. The CDR3 sequence is CASSIDAEGPQHF. CDR3 in DNA: TGTGCCAGTAGTATTGACGCCGAGGGGCCCCAGCATTTT.